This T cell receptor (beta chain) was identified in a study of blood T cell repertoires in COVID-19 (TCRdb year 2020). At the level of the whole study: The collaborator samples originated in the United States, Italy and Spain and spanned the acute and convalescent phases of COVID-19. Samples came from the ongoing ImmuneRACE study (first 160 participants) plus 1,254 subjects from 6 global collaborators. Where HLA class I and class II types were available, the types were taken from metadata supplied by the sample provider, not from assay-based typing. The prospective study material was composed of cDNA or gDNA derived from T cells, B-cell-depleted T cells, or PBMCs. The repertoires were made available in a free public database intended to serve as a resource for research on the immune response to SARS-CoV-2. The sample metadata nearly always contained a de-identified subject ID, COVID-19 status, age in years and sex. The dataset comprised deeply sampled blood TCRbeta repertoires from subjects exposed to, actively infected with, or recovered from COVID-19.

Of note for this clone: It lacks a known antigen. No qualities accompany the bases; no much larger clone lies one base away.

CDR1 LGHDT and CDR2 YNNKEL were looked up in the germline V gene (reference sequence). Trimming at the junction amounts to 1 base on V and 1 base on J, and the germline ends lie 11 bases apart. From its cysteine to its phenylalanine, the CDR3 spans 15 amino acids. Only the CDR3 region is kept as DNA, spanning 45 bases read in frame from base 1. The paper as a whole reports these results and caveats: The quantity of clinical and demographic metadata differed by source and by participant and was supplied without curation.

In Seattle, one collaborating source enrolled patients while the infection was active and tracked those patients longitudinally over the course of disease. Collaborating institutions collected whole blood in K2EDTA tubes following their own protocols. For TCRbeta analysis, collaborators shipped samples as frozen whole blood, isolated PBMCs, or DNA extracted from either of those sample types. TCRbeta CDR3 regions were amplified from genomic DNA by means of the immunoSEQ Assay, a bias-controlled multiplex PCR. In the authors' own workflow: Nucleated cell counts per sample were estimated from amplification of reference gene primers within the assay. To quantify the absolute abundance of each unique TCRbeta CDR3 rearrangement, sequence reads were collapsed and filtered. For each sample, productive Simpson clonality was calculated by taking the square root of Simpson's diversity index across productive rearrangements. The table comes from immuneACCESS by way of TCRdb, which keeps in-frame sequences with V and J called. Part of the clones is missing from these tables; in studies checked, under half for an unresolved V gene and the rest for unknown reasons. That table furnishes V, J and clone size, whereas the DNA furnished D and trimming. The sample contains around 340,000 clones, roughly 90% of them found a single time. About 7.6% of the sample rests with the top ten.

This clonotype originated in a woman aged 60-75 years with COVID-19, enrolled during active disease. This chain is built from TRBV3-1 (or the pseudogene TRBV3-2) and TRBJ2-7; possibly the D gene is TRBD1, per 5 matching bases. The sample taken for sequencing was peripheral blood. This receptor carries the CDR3 CASSQAPTGSYEQYF. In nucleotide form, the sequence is TGTGCCAGCAGCCAAGCCCCTACAGGATCCTACGAGCAGTACTTC.